One sample yielded the 29 T cell receptor beta chains listed below, sequenced in a study of CD8 T cells in ankylosing spondylitis. TCRdb independently ran MiXCR on the 5' RACE reads; one entry per CDR3 protein. There are some 250,000 distinct CDR3 sequences in the sample; roughly a quarter occur only once, and roughly 0.67% lies in the top ten. Sequenced input: blood, either unsorted or a sorted T cell fraction (not recorded which). Every receptor here comes from a male donor with ankylosing spondylitis or in good health (not recorded which).

The table lists this clonotype with many counts. This chain uses TRBV12-3 or TRBV12-4 with TRBJ2-3, with D unclear. This CDR3 has 14 amino acids. V lost 3 bases and J lost 9, with 16 bases in between. The CDR3 reads CASSFAQNYDTQYF. The CDR3 region has the DNA TGTGCCAGCAGTTTCGCTCAAAACTACGACACGCAGTATTTT.

This clonotype was seen a few times. The genes are TRBV2 and TRBJ1-2; 7 positions match TRBD1. J lost 7 bases, V lost 2 bases, and 1 base had no gene match. This CDR3 spans 12 amino acids. Germline CDR1 SNHLY, CDR2 FYNNEI. Here the CDR3 DNA reads TGTGCCAGCAGTGAACAGGGGGTTGGCTACACCTTC. This sequence encodes CASSEQGVGYTF. Together with reference TRBV2 and TRBJ1-2, the CDR3 gives the full variable domain: EPEVTQTPSHQVTQMGQEVILRCVPISNHLYFYWYRQILGQKVEFLVSFYNNEISEKSEIFDDQFSVERPDGSNFTLKIRSTKLEDSAMYFCASSEQGVGYTFGSGTRLTVV.

This clonotype was found a few times. V usage is TRBV6-5 and J usage is TRBJ1-6; the D gene is possibly TRBD1 (5 bases). Germline lookup yields CDR1 MNHEY and CDR2 SVGAGI. Between the trimmed V and J ends, which lost 7 bases and 4 bases, there was a span of 17 bases. This CDR3 spans 16 amino acids. Here the CDR3 DNA reads TGTGCCAGCATTTCCCGTGGGGGACTGTATAATTCACCCCTCCACTTT. Its protein is CASISRGGLYNSPLHF.

This clonotype was observed a handful of times. This rearrangement joins TRBV12-3 or TRBV12-4 to TRBJ2-7, with D tentatively TRBD1 (6 bases). CDR3 length: 13 amino acids. V was clipped by 6 bases and J by 9 bases, with 18 bases between them. CDR3 in DNA: TGTGCCAGCAGGCCGACGGAAGGGACAAGGCAGTACTTC. Its protein is CASRPTEGTRQYF.

This clonotype was seen only a few times. The chain joins TRBV9 to TRBJ2-3; TRBD2 matches 10 bases. The CDR3 covers 19 residues. V lost 0 bases to trimming and J lost 2 bases; unmatched junction nucleotides: 12. Per germline, CDR1 SGDLS and CDR2 YYNGEE. CDR3 amino acids: CASSVAGGSGGSITDTQYF. CDR3 nucleotide sequence: TGTGCCAGCAGCGTAGCTGGGGGTAGCGGGGGGTCGATCACAGATACGCAGTATTTT.

This clonotype has ten or more counts. This chain joins TRBV27 and TRBJ1-1, with D uncertain. The CDR3 covers 15 residues. Trimming removed 5 bases at V and 0 bases at J, with 13 bases between. The V gene's germline CDR1 is MNHEY and CDR2 SMNVEV (reference sequence). The CDR3 coding sequence is TGTGCCAGCAGTGACCCAAACGGCCTGAACACTGAAGCTTTCTTT. The encoded protein is CASSDPNGLNTEAFF.

The chain joins TRBV20-1 to TRBJ2-1, with TRBD2 matching over 8 bases. The germline gives CDR1 DFQATT, CDR2 SNEGSKA (reference sequence). The CDR3 runs to 15 residues. Trimming removed 0 bases from V and 4 bases from J; junction bases left unmatched: 5. CDR3 nucleotide sequence: TGCAGTGCTAGAGAAGGTAGCGGGGCATACAATGAGCAGTTCTTC. Residues: CSAREGSGAYNEQFF.

This clonotype has only a few counts. The chain employs TRBV20-1 and TRBJ2-6, with 7 bases fitting TRBD1. Germline V gives CDR1 DFQATT, CDR2 SNEGSKA (reference sequence). J was trimmed by 4 bases and V by 0 bases; bases with no gene match: 12. The CDR3 has 18 residues. The CDR3 protein is CSARDPRQGMGGANVLTF. Written as DNA, the CDR3 is TGCAGTGCTAGAGATCCTCGACAGGGAATGGGGGGGGCCAACGTCCTGACTTTC.

The table lists this clonotype with a few counts. This rearrangement joins TRBV6-5 to TRBJ2-3; the D gene is possibly TRBD2 (6 bases). The germline V gene encodes CDR1 MNHEY and CDR2 SVGAGI. The CDR3 totals 19 residues. The V gene lost 4 bases and the J gene lost 6 bases, with 29 bases spanning the gap. The CDR3: CASSSRMGGAGSFMDTQYF. The CDR3 DNA reads TGTGCCAGCAGTTCGAGAATGGGTGGAGCGGGCAGTTTTATGGATACGCAGTATTTT.

This clonotype was found a few times. This chain's CDR3 is CASSLGGRPGSRETQYF. DNA of the CDR3: TGTGCCAGCAGCTTAGGAGGTCGCCCGGGGAGTCGGGAGACCCAGTACTTC. This chain uses TRBV7-2 with TRBJ2-5; TRBD2 is a possible D gene (5 bases). With 1 base removed from V and 5 bases from J, the gap between germline ends came to 20 bases. This CDR3 has 17 residues. The germline CDR1 and CDR2 sequences are SGHTA and FQGNSA.

This clonotype was seen a handful of times. The chain employs TRBV6-5 and TRBJ1-5; D not certain. Germline V gives CDR1 MNHEY, CDR2 SVGAGI. The CDR3 loop spans 15 amino acids. V lost 0 bases and J lost 0, with 6 bases in between. The CDR3 bases are TGTGCCAGCAGTTACTCCTATTATAGCAATCAGCCCCAGCATTTT. Amino acid sequence: CASSYSYYSNQPQHF.

This clonotype was seen a few times. The chain has TRBV12-3 or TRBV12-4 and TRBJ2-5; 15 bases align to TRBD2. This CDR3 has 17 amino acids. Trimming cost V 5 bases and J 0 bases; bases outside gene matches: 4. The CDR3 DNA is TGTGCCAGCAGTCCCGGGACTAGCGGGGGGTACCAAGAGACCCAGTACTTC. Amino acids: CASSPGTSGGYQETQYF.

The table lists this clonotype with a count of one. This rearrangement joins TRBV9 to TRBJ2-3; a weak D match, TRBD1 (5 bases). The CDR3 is 17 amino acids. V lost 3 bases and J 6 bases, leaving 23 bases between the germline ends. Germline assignment: CDR1 SGDLS and CDR2 YYNGEE. CDR3 DNA sequence: TGTGCCAGCAGCGCAGTAGGTAGGACAACGTTACCGGATACGCAGTATTTT. Translation: CASSAVGRTTLPDTQYF.

CDR3 in amino acids: CASSLVAGLGEQFF. DNA for the CDR3: TGTGCCAGCAGCTTAGTGGCAGGTCTCGGTGAGCAGTTCTTC. This rearrangement joins TRBV7-2 to TRBJ2-1; D not certain. The ends were cut back, 1 base at V and 9 bases at J, with 13 bases in the middle. The CDR3 contains 14 residues. The V gene's germline CDR1 is SGHTA and CDR2 FQGNSA.

This clonotype has more than one count but fewer than ten. The genes are TRBV6-2 or TRBV6-3 and TRBJ2-3, with 11 bases fitting TRBD2. The CDR3 covers 17 residues. Germline values: CDR1 MNHEY, CDR2 SVGEGT. The trim removed 7 bases at V and 4 bases at J, leaving 13 bases unmatched. CDR3 in amino acids: CASTRELAGGVADTQYF. The CDR3 DNA reads TGTGCCAGCACCCGGGAGCTAGCGGGGGGTGTGGCAGATACGCAGTATTTT.

The chain joins TRBV15 to TRBJ1-3; D call uncertain. This CDR3 is 14 amino acids long. V was clipped by 1 base and J by 5 bases, with 9 bases between them. Germline V gene lookup returns CDR1 LNHNV and CDR2 YYDKDF (reference sequence). CDR3 in amino acids: CATSRAPTRNTIYF. CDR3 DNA sequence: TGTGCCACCAGCAGAGCTCCGACGCGAAACACCATATATTTT. Drawing the rest from reference TRBV15 and TRBJ1-3, the complete variable domain is DAMVIQNPRYQVTQFGKPVTLSCSQTLNHNVMYWYQQKSSQAPKLLFHYYDKDFNNEADTPDNFQSRRPNTSFCFLDIRSPGLGDTAMYLCATSRAPTRNTIYFGEGSWLTVV.

This clonotype was counted at least ten times. The chain employs TRBV20-1 and TRBJ1-1; the D gene is possibly TRBD1 (6 bases). The length of the CDR3 is 14 residues. The V gene's germline CDR1 is DFQATT and CDR2 SNEGSKA (reference sequence). Trimming removed 5 bases from V and 1 base from J, with 14 bases in between. DNA for the CDR3: TGCAGTGCTCGAATGGGGGCTGGGAACACTGAAGCTTTCTTT. It is translated as CSARMGAGNTEAFF.

The sample holds many counts of this clonotype. This rearrangement joins TRBV20-1 to TRBJ1-6, with D possibly matching TRBD1 (5 bases). CDR1 DFQATT and CDR2 SNEGSKA come from the germline V gene (reference sequence). This CDR3 has 12 amino acids. As DNA, the CDR3 is TGCGGCGCGGGGACCCTGAATTCACCCCTCCACTTT. It codes for CGAGTLNSPLHF.

This chain connects TRBV3-1 to TRBJ2-1, with 15 bases aligning to TRBD2. The CDR3 is made up of 16 amino acids. Trimming at V came to 4 bases and at J to 7 bases, leaving 5 bases not matched to a gene. CDR1 and CDR2 (germline): LGHDT, YNNKEL (reference sequence). CDR3 in DNA: TGTGCCAGCAGCCGCGGACTAGCGGGGGGGGGGAATGAGCAGTTCTTC. Translated, it gives CASSRGLAGGGNEQFF.

This clonotype turned up a few times. The rearrangement links TRBV6-1 to TRBJ2-7, with D tentatively TRBD1 or TRBD2 (5 bases each). This CDR3 has 14 residues. Germline V gene data show CDR1 as MNHNS and CDR2 as SASEGT. Trimming removed 6 bases from V and 7 bases from J, with 19 bases in between. CDR3 sequence (DNA): TGTGCCAGCAGGGGGACCTTAAGGGTGGGGGAGCAGTACTTC. Translating gives CASRGTLRVGEQYF.

The sample holds a few counts of this clonotype. The rearrangement uses TRBV11-1 and TRBJ2-1; no definite D call. V lost 2 bases to trimming and J lost 10 bases, with 9 bases between them. This CDR3 spans 12 amino acids. In germline, CDR1 is SGHAT, CDR2 FQDESV (reference sequence). The CDR3: CASSLRLDEQFF. The CDR3 DNA reads as TGTGCCAGCAGCTTAAGACTGGACGAGCAGTTCTTC.

The chain links TRBV20-1 to TRBJ2-3; weak D call: TRBD1 (6 bases). CDR1 DFQATT and CDR2 SNEGSKA come from the germline V gene (reference sequence). V lost 6 bases and J lost 6, with 19 bases in between. The CDR3 has 14 residues. CDR3 sequence: CSALPPTGLDTQYF. The DNA for the CDR3 is TGCAGTGCCTTACCGCCCACAGGGTTGGATACGCAGTATTTT.

To note about this clonotype: This may be a read error: a much more frequent sequence differs by one nucleotide. The rearrangement links TRBV28 to TRBJ1-4, with D possibly matching TRBD1 (5 bases). The CDR3 has 14 amino acids. V was cut by 10 bases and J by 4 bases, with 16 bases left in between. Per germline, CDR1 MDHEN and CDR2 SYDVKM. The CDR3 coding sequence is TGTGCCAACGGGGAGGGGCAGCATAATGAAAAACTGTTTTTT. It codes for CANGEGQHNEKLFF.

The chain has TRBV19 and TRBJ2-5, with D possibly being TRBD2 (5 bases). Germline V gene sequence: CDR1 LNHDA, CDR2 SQIVND (reference sequence). The CDR3 is 13 residues long. V was trimmed by 5 bases and J by 3 bases, leaving 10 bases between them. CDR3 nucleotide sequence: TGTGCCAGTAGTTTTAGCGAGGAAGAGACCCAGTACTTC. This translates into CASSFSEEETQYF.

This clonotype was recorded at least ten times. V gene TRBV7-9 combines with J gene TRBJ2-1, with D possibly TRBD1 on 5 matching bases. Germline lookup yields CDR1 SEHNR and CDR2 FQNEAQ (reference sequence). This CDR3 spans 15 amino acids. Trimming took off 5 bases at V and 3 bases at J, with 14 bases between the two ends. The CDR3 DNA is TGTGCCAGCAGCCCCACCCGACAGCGCTACAATGAGCAGTTCTTC. Its protein is CASSPTRQRYNEQFF.

The sample holds many counts of this clonotype. The V gene is TRBV6-5, the J gene TRBJ2-7; 13 nucleotides line up with TRBD2. This CDR3 has 20 residues. The ends lost 0 bases at V and 7 bases at J; junction bases unmatched: 18. In germline, CDR1 is MNHEY, CDR2 SVGAGI. CDR3 DNA sequence: TGTGCCAGCAGTTACTCTACTCTTATCGGGACTAGCGGGGAACCTAGGGAGCAGTACTTC. Translating it yields CASSYSTLIGTSGEPREQYF.

This clonotype was observed a few times. The chain combines TRBV3-1 with TRBJ2-2; D is ambiguous. V was trimmed by 0 bases and J by 8 bases, leaving 4 bases between them. CDR1 LGHDT and CDR2 YNNKEL come from the germline V gene (reference sequence). The CDR3 length is 12 residues. The CDR3 DNA sequence: TGTGCCAGCAGCCAAGAGCTGGGGGAGCTGTTTTTT. This gives the protein CASSQELGELFF.

The CDR3 DNA sequence: TGTGCCAGCAGCCTCCCGGCGGGGGGGCCCTACGAGCAGTACTTC. Its translation: CASSLPAGGPYEQYF. The gene calls are TRBV3-1 and TRBJ2-7; 9 positions match TRBD2. This CDR3 has 15 residues. The ends lost 4 bases at V and 2 bases at J; junction bases unmatched: 6. Germline loops: CDR1 LGHDT, CDR2 YNNKEL (reference sequence).

The CDR3 DNA reads TGCAGTGCTTTTGAAAGTAGCAATCAGCCCCAGCATTTT. Its translation is CSAFESSNQPQHF. The J gene is TRBJ1-5, the V gene TRBV20-1; D gene uncertain. Germline CDR1 and CDR2: DFQATT and SNEGSKA (reference sequence). V lost 5 bases to trimming and J lost 0 bases, with 8 bases between them. CDR3 length: 13 residues.